These T cell receptor beta chains were read from a single sample in a study of cytomegalovirus exposure and HLA in healthy donors. The method was immunoSEQ multiplex PCR; TCRdb's version includes in-frame clones alone and lacks a portion of them. The sample shows roughly 330,000 clones, around 90% of them seen only once. The sequenced material came from PBMCs. Every receptor here comes from a woman aged 25 to 39 in good health and CMV-seropositive. Both conserved end residues are part of each CDR3. A D gene is named only where the DNA matches it firmly. Not all rows give a size; the values are once, few, many and, for expanded clones, a class.

cdr3_aa	cdr3_nt	d_call	clone_size	v_call	j_call
CASSQGGREKLFF	TGTGCCAGCAGCCAGGGGGGTCGAGAAAAACTGTTTTTT	TRBD1	.	TRBV27	TRBJ1-4
CASSRQGNQPQHF	TGTGCCAGCAGCCGACAGGGCAATCAGCCCCAGCATTTT	.	.	TRBV2	TRBJ1-5
CASSYGTGGGNEQFF	TGTGCCAGCAGCTACGGGACAGGGGGCGGGAATGAGCAGTTCTTC	TRBD1	.	TRBV5-6	TRBJ2-1
CASSLGTRGSYEQYF	TGTGCCAGCAGCTTAGGGACCAGGGGCTCCTACGAGCAGTACTTC	.	.	TRBV7-2	TRBJ2-7
CASSLLAGGSEQFF	TGTGCCAGCAGCCTACTAGCGGGAGGATCTGAGCAGTTCTTC	TRBD2	.	TRBV7-8	TRBJ2-1
CASTPGTNEKLFF	TGTGCCAGCACTCCTGGAACTAATGAAAAACTGTTTTTT	.	.	TRBV28	TRBJ1-4
CASGQGIEQFF	TGTGCCAGCGGACAGGGTATTGAGCAGTTCTTC	TRBD1	.	TRBV25-1	TRBJ2-1
CASSLLGGETQYF	TGTGCCAGCAGCTTATTAGGAGGGGAGACCCAGTACTTC	.	.	TRBV7-9	TRBJ2-5
CASSLGGVTNEKLFF	TGTGCCAGCAGCTTAGGGGGAGTGACTAATGAAAAACTGTTTTTT	.	.	TRBV7-8	TRBJ1-4
CASSAPSGNEQFF	TGTGCCAGCAGCGCCCCTAGCGGCAATGAGCAGTTCTTC	TRBD2	.	TRBV7-3	TRBJ2-1
CASSVASGIGPSEQYF	TGTGCCAGCAGCGTAGCTAGCGGGATTGGCCCCTCCGAGCAGTACTTC	TRBD2	.	TRBV9	TRBJ2-7
CASSEDRYNQPQHF	TGTGCCAGCAGTGAAGACAGATACAATCAGCCCCAGCATTTT	.	.	TRBV6-1	TRBJ1-5
CASSEMDSYYNEQFF	TGTGCCAGCAGTGAAATGGACAGCTACTACAATGAGCAGTTCTTC	.	.	TRBV2	TRBJ2-1
CSVDREGETQYF	TGCAGCGTTGACAGAGAGGGAGAGACCCAGTACTTC	.	.	TRBV29-1	TRBJ2-5
CASSLGPSSYEQYF	TGTGCCAGCAGCCTCGGACCGAGCTCCTACGAGCAGTACTTC	.	.	TRBV28	TRBJ2-7
CASSVVSGAYNEQFF	TGTGCCAGCAGCGTAGTTAGCGGGGCTTACAATGAGCAGTTCTTC	TRBD2	once	TRBV9	TRBJ2-1
CASGGQTSGRVDTGELFF	TGTGCCAGCGGGGGACAGACTAGCGGGAGGGTTGATACCGGGGAGCTGTTTTTT	.	.	TRBV21-1	TRBJ2-2
CASSPTGQSSYNEQFF	TGTGCCAGCTCACCGACAGGGCAGAGCTCCTACAATGAGCAGTTCTTC	TRBD1	once	TRBV18	TRBJ2-1
CASSLIGGENSPLHF	TGCGCCAGCAGTCTCATCGGTGGTGAAAATTCACCCCTCCACTTT	.	.	TRBV23-1	TRBJ1-6
CASSQDLGPTNEQYF	TGCGCCAGCAGCCAAGATTTGGGACCCACAAATGAGCAGTACTTC	.	.	TRBV4-1	TRBJ2-7
CATSPGTGHEKLFF	TGTGCCACCTCGCCCGGGACAGGGCACGAAAAACTGTTTTTT	TRBD1	.	TRBV27	TRBJ1-4
CASSAQGVYEQYF	TGTGCCAGCAGCGCTCAGGGGGTATACGAGCAGTACTTC	TRBD1	few	TRBV9	TRBJ2-7
CASSLGDRSNQPQHF	TGCGCCAGCAGCTTGGGGGACAGAAGCAATCAGCCCCAGCATTTT	TRBD1	few	TRBV5-1	TRBJ1-5
CSVESPREQYF	TGCAGCGTCGAGAGCCCACGGGAGCAGTACTTC	.	.	TRBV29-1	TRBJ2-7
CASSLGFTSGGYEQYF	TGTGCCAGCAGCTTAGGATTTACTAGCGGGGGGTACGAGCAGTACTTC	TRBD2	once	TRBV5-6	TRBJ2-7
CATSRDIGGASGYTF	TGTGCCACCAGCAGAGATATCGGGGGCGCTAGCGGCTACACCTTC	.	few	TRBV15	TRBJ1-2
CATQQNTEAFF	TGTGCCACTCAGCAGAACACTGAAGCTTTCTTT	.	.	TRBV11-2	TRBJ1-1
CASSLGGRQRPQHF	TGTGCCAGCAGTTTGGGGGGCAGGCAACGGCCCCAGCATTTT	.	.	TRBV25-1	TRBJ1-5
CAWSTGQGRFGVTKNIQYF	TGTGCCTGGAGTACCGGCCAGGGGCGATTTGGTGTAACCAAAAACATTCAGTACTTC	.	.	TRBV30	TRBJ2-4